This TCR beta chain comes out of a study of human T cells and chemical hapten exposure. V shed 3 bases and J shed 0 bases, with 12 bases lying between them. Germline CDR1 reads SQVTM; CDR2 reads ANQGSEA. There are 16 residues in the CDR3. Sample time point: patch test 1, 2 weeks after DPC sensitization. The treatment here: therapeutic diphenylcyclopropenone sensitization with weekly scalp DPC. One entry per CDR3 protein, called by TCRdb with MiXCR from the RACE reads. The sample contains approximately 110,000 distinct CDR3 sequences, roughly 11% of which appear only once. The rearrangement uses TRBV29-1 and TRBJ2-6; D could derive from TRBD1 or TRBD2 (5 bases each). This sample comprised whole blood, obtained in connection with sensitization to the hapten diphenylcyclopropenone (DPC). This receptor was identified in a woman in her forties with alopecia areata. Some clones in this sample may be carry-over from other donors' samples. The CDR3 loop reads CSVEGVSSSGANVLTF. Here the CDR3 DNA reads TGCAGCGTTGAGGGGGTCTCCTCCTCTGGGGCCAACGTCCTGACTTTC.